This passage covers 27 T cell receptor beta chains from one sample sequenced in a study of blood T cell repertoires in COVID-19. Clones were read by immunoSEQ multiplex PCR, and TCRdb kept only the in-frame ones, dropping some. The sample has approximately 210,000 clones, more than 75% seen once. Sequenced input: PBMCs or T cells enriched from blood (not recorded which). The origin of the receptors is a man aged 25-45 years with acute COVID-19.

The genes are TRBV28 and TRBJ1-5; 7 nucleotides match TRBD1. The V gene's germline CDR1 is MDHEN and CDR2 SYDVKM. CDR3 length: 16 residues. V gave up 1 base and J gave up 5 bases; unmatched junction bases: 8. The CDR3: CASSLFRDSGDQPQHF. The CDR3, as DNA: TGTGCCAGCAGTTTATTCAGGGACAGTGGGGATCAGCCCCAGCATTTT.

This sequence joins TRBV28 and TRBJ1-2; 12 bases fit TRBD1. The CDR3 has 16 amino acids. Germline CDR1 is MDHEN and CDR2 is SYDVKM. Trimming cost V 6 bases and J 5 bases; bases outside gene matches: 10. CDR3 loop: CASSMTRDRGLYGYTF. For the CDR3, the DNA is TGTGCCAGCAGCATGACCCGGGACAGGGGGCTTTATGGCTACACCTTC.

The V gene is TRBV12-3 or TRBV12-4, the J gene TRBJ1-1; 8 positions agree with TRBD1. J gave up 13 bases and V 1 base, and 5 bases lay outside the gene matches. The CDR3 has 12 residues. CDR3 nucleotide sequence: TGTGCCAGCAGTTTAGGGACAGGGTATGGTTTCTTT. Encoded protein: CASSLGTGYGFF.

The chain uses TRBV2 and TRBJ2-2; D not resolved. This CDR3 region has 14 residues. CDR1 is SNHLY and CDR2 is FYNNEI in the germline V gene. V was shortened by 2 bases and J by 2 bases, with 6 bases between the two germline ends. CDR3 sequence (DNA): TGTGCCAGCAGTGAACTAGGAAACACCGGGGAGCTGTTTTTT. It yields the protein CASSELGNTGELFF.

The gene calls are TRBV9 and TRBJ2-1; TRBD2 agrees at 8 bases. Trimming removed 2 bases from V and 5 bases from J; junction bases left unmatched: 3. The CDR3 is 14 amino acids. CDR1 and CDR2 from the germline V gene are SGDLS and YYNGEE. The CDR3 DNA is TGTGCCAGCAGCGTCGGGGGGGCCGACAATGAGCAGTTCTTC. As protein: CASSVGGADNEQFF.

J is TRBJ1-3 and V is TRBV9, with TRBD1 matching 12 bases. The germline V gene has CDR1 SGDLS and CDR2 YYNGEE. V shed 4 bases, J shed 7 bases, and the junction held 15 bases outside the gene matches. The length of the CDR3 is 18 residues. The CDR3 DNA sequence: TGTGCCAGCAGCAGAACCTCCGGGACAGGGGGCACGGGGAACACCATATATTTT. This encodes CASSRTSGTGGTGNTIYF.

This chain joins TRBV9 and TRBJ2-1, with TRBD2 matching 9 bases. Germline loops: CDR1 SGDLS, CDR2 YYNGEE. CDR3 length: 14 amino acids. V was pared by 0 bases and J by 8 bases, with 3 bases of the junction left unmatched. CDR3 nucleotide sequence: TGTGCCAGCAGCGTAGGAGGCGGGGGGGATGAGCAGTTCTTC. It specifies CASSVGGGGDEQFF.

The CDR3 here is CASSVDFGRNTGELFF. CDR3 in DNA: TGTGCCAGCAGCGTAGATTTCGGGAGGAACACCGGGGAGCTGTTTTTT. The chain joins TRBV9 to TRBJ2-2; D might be TRBD2 (6 bases). V was shortened by 0 bases and J by 1 base, with 10 bases between the two germline ends. The length of the CDR3 is 16 residues. Germline assignment: CDR1 SGDLS and CDR2 YYNGEE.

This sequence joins TRBV5-4 and TRBJ2-1, with 7 nucleotides matching TRBD2. The length of the CDR3 is 14 residues. Germline loops: CDR1 SGHNT, CDR2 YYREEE (reference sequence). The V gene end was trimmed by 2 bases and the J gene end by 4 bases; junction bases not matched to a gene: 3. This CDR3 is CASSLVSGYNEQFF. In DNA form, the CDR3 reads TGTGCCAGCAGCTTAGTTAGCGGGTACAATGAGCAGTTCTTC.

The V gene is TRBV28, the J gene TRBJ2-1; 9 positions agree with TRBD1. This CDR3 has 11 amino acids. CDR1 is MDHEN, CDR2 SYDVKM, per germline. J gave up 16 bases and V 7 bases, and 8 bases lay outside the gene matches. The CDR3 spells CASTLRDRAFF. CDR3 in DNA: TGTGCCAGCACCCTCCGGGACAGGGCTTTCTTC.

The chain couples TRBV4-1 to TRBJ2-1; D gene ambiguous. Germline-derived CDR1 and CDR2 are MGHRA and YSYEKL. The CDR3 totals 16 residues. Trimming removed 0 bases at V and 0 bases at J, with 9 bases between. CDR3 in amino acids: CASSQDHPSSYNEQFF. The DNA for the CDR3 is TGCGCCAGCAGCCAAGATCACCCTAGCTCCTACAATGAGCAGTTCTTC.

The V gene is TRBV2, the J gene TRBJ2-7; 8 positions match TRBD2. Germline-derived CDR1 and CDR2 are SNHLY and FYNNEI. The CDR3 consists of 14 residues. The trim removed 5 bases at V and 6 bases at J, leaving 9 bases unmatched. This chain's CDR3 is CASSILGGESEQYF. CDR3 bases: TGTGCCAGCAGTATCCTCGGGGGGGAATCCGAGCAGTACTTC.

V and J are TRBV15 and TRBJ2-4, with TRBD1 matching 7 bases. The V and J ends lost 3 bases and 8 bases, in that order; junction bases with no gene match: 7. CDR1 and CDR2 from the germline V gene are LNHNV and YYDKDF (reference sequence). The CDR3 runs 14 residues. The CDR3 sequence is CATSSLTGPDIQYF. The DNA for the CDR3 is TGTGCCACCAGCAGCTTGACAGGGCCAGACATTCAGTACTTC.

The rearrangement links TRBV13 to TRBJ2-5; D perhaps matches TRBD2 (6 bases). The CDR3 is made up of 15 amino acids. Germline lookup yields CDR1 PRHDT and CDR2 FYEKMQ (reference sequence). Trimming took off 5 bases at V and 4 bases at J, with 17 bases between the two ends. Here the CDR3 reads CASSPGAAEGETQYF. In DNA, the CDR3 is TGTGCCAGCAGCCCCGGTGCGGCGGAGGGAGAGACCCAGTACTTC.

This sequence joins TRBV9 and TRBJ2-5; 9 bases align to TRBD1. Germline assignment: CDR1 SGDLS and CDR2 YYNGEE. V trimming: 4 bases; J trimming: 5 bases; junction bases outside the gene matches: 6. The CDR3 totals 14 residues. The CDR3 reads CASSQQGAWETQYF. In DNA, the CDR3 is TGTGCCAGCAGCCAACAGGGGGCCTGGGAGACCCAGTACTTC. Supplemented by reference TRBV9 and TRBJ2-5, the full variable domain reads DSGVTQTPKHLITATGQRVTLRCSPRSGDLSVYWYQQSLDQGLQFLIQYYNGEERAKGNILERFSAQQFPDLHSELNLSSLELGDSALYFCASSQQGAWETQYFGPGTRLLVL.

The sample holds a few counts of this clone. V and J are TRBV5-6 and TRBJ2-7; D may be TRBD2 (5 bases). The germline CDR1 and CDR2 sequences are SGHDT and YYEEEE. Trimming left V 2 bases short and J 0 bases short, with 12 bases between. This CDR3 has 15 amino acids. The CDR3: CASSFGWESSYEQYF. In nucleotides, the CDR3 is TGTGCCAGCAGCTTTGGGTGGGAGAGCTCCTACGAGCAGTACTTC.

The chain links TRBV4-1 to TRBJ1-2; TRBD1 aligns across 7 bases. This CDR3 contains 15 residues. Trimming removed 2 bases from V and 2 bases from J; junction bases left unmatched: 5. Germline loops: CDR1 MGHRA, CDR2 YSYEKL. The CDR3 here is CASSQLTGVNYGYTF. The CDR3 DNA reads as TGCGCCAGCAGCCAACTTACAGGGGTCAACTATGGCTACACCTTC.

The V gene is TRBV12-3 or TRBV12-4, the J gene TRBJ1-2; no definite D call. The CDR3 covers 12 residues. Trimming took off 4 bases at V and 4 bases at J, with 7 bases between the two ends. This CDR3 reads CASSWAFYGYTF. The CDR3 DNA sequence: TGTGCCAGCAGTTGGGCCTTCTATGGCTACACCTTC.

This rearrangement joins TRBV5-4 to TRBJ2-2; tentatively, D is TRBD1 (5 bases). Germline V gene sequence: CDR1 SGHNT, CDR2 YYREEE (reference sequence). The CDR3 runs 15 residues. V lost 2 bases and J 6 bases, leaving 14 bases between the germline ends. The CDR3 reads CASSFPQGSAGELFF. Here the CDR3 DNA reads TGTGCCAGCAGCTTCCCCCAGGGAAGCGCCGGGGAGCTGTTTTTT.

This chain joins TRBV5-1 and TRBJ1-1; 7 bases are a match to TRBD1. The V segment lost 5 bases and the J segment 0 bases; nucleotides outside the gene matches: 7. Looked up from germline, CDR1 is SGHRS and CDR2 is YFSETQ. The CDR3 is made up of 15 amino acids. The CDR3 nucleotides read TGCGCCAGCAGTCCCGCCGGGACAGTGAACACTGAAGCTTTCTTT. Encoded protein: CASSPAGTVNTEAFF.

This clone was found once. The chain carries TRBV18 and TRBJ2-7, with 7 bases matching TRBD2. J was trimmed by 7 bases and V by 6 bases; bases with no gene match: 6. The germline CDR1 and CDR2 sequences are KGHSH and LQKENI. CDR3 length equals 12 residues. CDR3 sequence (DNA): TGTGCCAGCTCCCCCACTAGCGCGGAGCAGTACTTC. Translation gives CASSPTSAEQYF. The entire variable domain, with the rest obtained from reference TRBV18 and TRBJ2-7, is as follows: NAGVMQNPRHLVRRRGQEARLRCSPMKGHSHVYWYRQLPEEGLKFMVYLQKENIIDESGMPKERFSAEFPKEGPSILRIQQVVRGDSAAYFCASSPTSAEQYFGPGTRLTVT.

J is TRBJ1-2 and V is TRBV9; 7 bases map to TRBD1. Germline V CDR1 and CDR2: SGDLS, YYNGEE. The trim removed 3 bases at V and 0 bases at J, leaving 5 bases unmatched. This CDR3 spans 15 amino acids. The CDR3 nucleotides are TGTGCCAGCAGCGAGGGGACAGCTTCTAACTATGGCTACACCTTC. This translates into CASSEGTASNYGYTF.

V gene TRBV12-5 combines with J gene TRBJ1-5; D call uncertain. CDR3 length: 13 residues. V dropped 6 bases and J dropped 4 bases, with 10 bases sitting between them. CDR1 is LGHNT and CDR2 is FRNRAP in the germline V gene. The CDR3 reads CASGLDANQPQHF. CDR3 coding DNA: TGTGCTAGTGGCCTTGATGCGAATCAGCCCCAGCATTTT. The complete variable domain, with remaining parts taken from reference TRBV12-5 and TRBJ1-5, reads DARVTQTPRHKVTEMGQEVTMRCQPILGHNTVFWYRQTMMQGLELLAYFRNRAPLDDSGMPKDRFSAEMPDATLATLKIQPSEPRDSAVYFCASGLDANQPQHFGDGTRLSIL.

This clone was detected only a few times. V and J are TRBV19 and TRBJ1-1; TRBD1 matches 8 bases. V was pared by 6 bases and J by 6 bases, with 6 bases of the junction left unmatched. CDR1 and CDR2 from the germline V gene are LNHDA and SQIVND (reference sequence). The CDR3 covers 13 residues. Here the CDR3 DNA reads TGTGCCAGTAGGAGGGACAGGATCTCTGAAGCTTTCTTT. Protein product: CASRRDRISEAFF.

V is TRBV24-1 and J is TRBJ2-2; D is undetermined. The V gene's germline CDR1 is KGHDR and CDR2 SFDVKD. Trimming removed 7 bases from V and 4 bases from J, with 9 bases in between. CDR3 length: 13 residues. The CDR3 DNA reads TGTGCCACCAGCTCTTCAGGCACCGGGGAGCTGTTTTTT. This gives the protein CATSSSGTGELFF.

This chain uses TRBV18 with TRBJ1-1; 8 bases match TRBD1. The CDR3 runs 14 residues. The trim removed 3 bases at V and 7 bases at J, leaving 7 bases unmatched. The V gene's germline CDR1 is KGHSH and CDR2 LQKENI. As DNA, the CDR3 is TGTGCCAGCTCACCGACAGGGGCGAGCGGTGAAGCTTTCTTT. It codes for CASSPTGASGEAFF.

This clone was detected a few times. The rearrangement joins TRBV5-4 to TRBJ1-6; 8 bases align to TRBD1. V lost 1 base and J lost 10; bases outside the gene matches: 4. This CDR3 is built from 14 residues. The germline V gene has CDR1 SGHNT and CDR2 YYREEE (reference sequence). Written as DNA, the CDR3 is TGTGCCAGCAGCTTGCCAGGGGGCAAATCACCCCTCCACTTT. It translates to CASSLPGGKSPLHF.